Each of the 13 T cell receptor beta chains below was sequenced from the same sample in a study of T cells after yellow fever vaccination. TCRdb processed the 5' RACE reads anew with MiXCR; each CDR3 protein has one entry. The sample gives some 550,000 distinct CDR3 sequences, roughly 21% of which show up once; 13% to 15% is in the top ten. The sequencing used PBMCs, collected 15 days after the yellow fever booster vaccination. The source of these receptors is a man aged 30 to 45 who received the YFV17D yellow fever vaccine.

This clonotype was counted between two and nine times. The chain couples TRBV5-1 to TRBJ2-1; D remains unclear. The CDR3 has 16 amino acids. V lost 0 bases to trimming and J lost 4 bases, with 14 bases between them. Germline CDR1 SGHRS, CDR2 YFSETQ. CDR3 sequence: CASSLAPQTPYNEQFF. The CDR3 nucleotides are TGCGCCAGCAGCTTGGCCCCCCAGACCCCTTACAATGAGCAGTTCTTC.

The V call is TRBV7-2, the J call TRBJ1-2; D gene uncertain. Trimming cost V 5 bases and J 2 bases, with 15 bases left between them. CDR3 size: 15 residues. In germline, CDR1 is SGHTA, CDR2 FQGNSA. The CDR3 reads CASSPMSSENYGYTF. The DNA for the CDR3 is TGTGCCAGCAGCCCCATGTCGTCTGAGAACTATGGCTACACCTTC.

This clonotype was found a few times. The genes are TRBV20-1 and TRBJ2-7; D is perhaps TRBD1 or TRBD2 (6 bases each). This CDR3 region has 12 residues. V dropped 5 bases and J dropped 3 bases, with 11 bases sitting between them. Germline V CDR1 and CDR2: DFQATT, SNEGSKA (reference sequence). The CDR3 region is CSAGRGDYEQYF. The CDR3 nucleotides read TGCAGTGCTGGTAGGGGGGACTACGAGCAGTACTTC.

This clonotype was picked up a small number of times. This chain uses TRBV23-1 with TRBJ2-3, with D possibly being TRBD1 (6 bases). TRBV23-1 qualifies as an ORF whose function is uncertain. With 3 bases removed from V and 4 bases from J, the gap between germline ends came to 14 bases. This CDR3 contains 15 residues. This CDR3 reads CASSHSRGCADTQYF. CDR3 nucleotide sequence: TGCGCCAGCAGTCACTCCAGGGGCTGCGCAGATACGCAGTATTTT.

For this clonotype: This sequence may be a read error, since a much larger clone differs from it by one base. The genes are TRBV10-2 and TRBJ2-7; D is ambiguous. This CDR3 region has 11 residues. CDR1 and CDR2 from the germline V gene are WSHSY and SAAADI. The CDR3 region has the DNA TGCGCCTGCAGTGTTGGTGGCGAGCAGTACTTC. Translating it yields CACSVGGEQYF.

This clonotype has a handful of counts. This chain connects TRBV20-1 to TRBJ1-1; no firm D call. The CDR3 is 14 amino acids. Trimming left V 1 base short and J 0 bases short, with 9 bases between. Germline lookup yields CDR1 DFQATT and CDR2 SNEGSKA (reference sequence). CDR3 nucleotide sequence: TGCAGTGCTAGAGGAACGGTTTTGAACACTGAAGCTTTCTTT. It encodes CSARGTVLNTEAFF.

The chain has TRBV6-5 and TRBJ2-2, with TRBD2 matching over 10 bases. This CDR3 is 16 amino acids long. Trimming took 0 bases from V and 5 from J; bases not matched to a gene: 3. The germline gives CDR1 MNHEY, CDR2 SVGAGI. The CDR3: CASSYSGLARTGELFF. In DNA, the CDR3 is TGTGCCAGCAGTTACTCGGGACTAGCGAGAACCGGGGAGCTGTTTTTT.

Only a few counts were recorded for this clonotype. This chain links TRBV5-1 with TRBJ1-1; 8 bases line up with TRBD1. The ends lost 4 bases at V and 4 bases at J; junction bases unmatched: 9. CDR1 and CDR2 (germline): SGHRS, YFSETQ. The CDR3 covers 15 residues. The CDR3 DNA follows: TGCGCCAGCAGCGAGACAGGGGAGAGACTCACTGAAGCTTTCTTT. Protein: CASSETGERLTEAFF.

This chain joins TRBV30 and TRBJ1-1; D is unresolved. Germline CDR1 GTSNPN, CDR2 SVGIG (reference sequence). Trimming shortened V by 0 bases and J by 6 bases, and 11 bases separated the two germline ends. This CDR3 is built from 13 residues. The CDR3 region is CAWSVFSSSEAFF. The CDR3 DNA sequence: TGTGCCTGGAGTGTGTTCAGTTCCTCTGAAGCTTTCTTT.

The chain uses TRBV7-6 and TRBJ2-7; TRBD1 aligns across 9 bases. Germline-derived CDR1 and CDR2 are SGHVS and FNYEAQ. Losses at the gene ends were 6 bases for V and 1 base for J; bases not matched to a gene: 4. The length of the CDR3 is 14 residues. As DNA, the CDR3 is TGTGCCAGCAGATCCGGGACAGGGTCCTACGAGCAGTACTTC. This sequence encodes CASRSGTGSYEQYF.

This clonotype was found many times. A read error may account for a junction end that differs from germline. The chain joins TRBV5-1 to TRBJ2-3; 8 nucleotides line up with TRBD2. Germline V gene lookup returns CDR1 SGHRS and CDR2 YFSETQ. The CDR3 extends over 15 amino acids. CDR3 nucleotide sequence: TGTGCCAGCAGCGCTACTAGCGGCAGCACAGATACGCAGTATTTT. Its protein product is CASSATSGSTDTQYF. Full variable domain (rest looked up from reference TRBV5-1 and TRBJ2-3): KAGVTQTPRYLIKTRGQQVTLSCSPISGHRSVSWYQQTPGQGLQFLFEYFSETQRNKGNFPGRFSGRQFSNSRSEMNVSTLELGDSALYLCASSATSGSTDTQYFGPGTRLTVL.

This clonotype was counted a few times. V gene TRBV5-1 combines with J gene TRBJ2-2, with D tentatively TRBD1 (7 bases). Trimming stripped 2 bases from V and 11 bases from J, with 16 bases between. The CDR3 has 14 residues. Germline CDR1 reads SGHRS; CDR2 reads YFSETQ. The chain's CDR3 is CASSFSGRDRELFF. The CDR3 DNA is TGCGCCAGCAGCTTCTCAGGGCGGGACAGAGAGCTGTTTTTT.

The V call is TRBV6-5, the J call TRBJ1-6, with D unclear. V lost 0 bases to trimming and J lost 7 bases, with 10 bases between them. This CDR3 contains 15 residues. CDR1 and CDR2 from the germline V gene are MNHEY and SVGAGI. For the CDR3, the DNA is TGTGCCAGCAGTTACTCGATATCGGGGAATTCACCCCTCCACTTT. It specifies CASSYSISGNSPLHF.